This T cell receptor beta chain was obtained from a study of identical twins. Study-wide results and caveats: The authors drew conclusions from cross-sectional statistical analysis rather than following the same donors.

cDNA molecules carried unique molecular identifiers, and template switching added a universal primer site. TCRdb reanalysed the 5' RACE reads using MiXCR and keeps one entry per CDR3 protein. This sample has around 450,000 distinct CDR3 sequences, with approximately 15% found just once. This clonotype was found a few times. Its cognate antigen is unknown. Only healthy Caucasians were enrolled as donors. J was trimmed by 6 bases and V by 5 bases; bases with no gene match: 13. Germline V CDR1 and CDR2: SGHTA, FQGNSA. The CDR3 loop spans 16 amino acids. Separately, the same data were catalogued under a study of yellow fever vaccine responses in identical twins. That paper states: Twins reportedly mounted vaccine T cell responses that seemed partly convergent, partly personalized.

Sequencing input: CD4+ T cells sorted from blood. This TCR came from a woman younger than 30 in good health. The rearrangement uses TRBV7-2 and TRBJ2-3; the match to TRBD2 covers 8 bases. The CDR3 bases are TGTGCCAGCAGCCGAACTCCCGTCGGGGGGGGTGATACGCAGTATTTT. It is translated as CASSRTPVGGGDTQYF.